These T cell receptor beta chains were read from a single sample in a study of T cell responses to AZD1222 COVID-19 vaccine. Measured with immunoSEQ multiplex PCR; TCRdb has only the in-frame clones, and not every one. The sample records about 97,000 clones, around 89% being singletons. The sample here was peripheral blood, taken on day 0 of AZD1222 vaccination. These receptor sequences come from an adult in good health. The CDR3 runs from the conserved cysteine through the conserved F or W. D genes are given only for firm matches.

d_gene,j_gene,v_gene,CDR3aa
TRBD2,TRBJ2-5,TRBV29-1,CSVGLWLAGTQETQYF
-,TRBJ2-1,TRBV4-3,CASSQEARLSDEQFF
-,TRBJ2-1,TRBV7-3,CASSPTSNYNEQFF
-,TRBJ1-6,TRBV27,CASSLAGAVSPLHF
TRBD1,TRBJ1-6,TRBV18,CASSPGTGASNSPLHF
TRBD1,TRBJ1-2,TRBV7-9,CASSLDRVSYGYTF
TRBD1,TRBJ1-1,TRBV28,CASTPPRGWNTEAFF
TRBD2,TRBJ2-5,TRBV19,CASSPGTSGWQETQYF
TRBD1,TRBJ1-6,TRBV19,CASTRQGQSPLHF
TRBD2,TRBJ2-7,TRBV6-2/TRBV6-3,CASSYTTSGNPSSYEQYF
-,TRBJ1-2,TRBV28,CASSLGTGPWNGYGYTF
-,TRBJ2-3,TRBV6-5,CASSSGWQGTDTQYF
-,TRBJ2-3,TRBV29-1,CSVDDPFSTDTQYF
-,TRBJ1-2,TRBV6-6,CASSGLINYGYTF
TRBD1,TRBJ1-2,TRBV6-1,CASSQFRGNGYTF
-,TRBJ1-5,TRBV6-5,CASSHGGGSQPQHF
TRBD1,TRBJ2-2,TRBV6-2/TRBV6-3,CASSPSPTGFYTGELFF
TRBD2,TRBJ2-1,TRBV10-3,CAIKQGIAGGINEQFF